The 7 T cell receptor beta chains presented below share a single source sample, sequenced in a study of human T cells and chemical hapten exposure. Each CDR3 protein is one row after TCRdb ran MiXCR on the RACE reads. The profile shows tens of thousands of distinct CDR3 sequences, 10% to 13% of them singletons. Time point given: patch test 1, 2 weeks after DPC sensitization. The treatment here: therapeutic diphenylcyclopropenone sensitization with weekly scalp DPC. The sequenced sample was whole blood, obtained in connection with sensitization to the hapten diphenylcyclopropenone (DPC). The receptors shown here come from a middle-aged man with alopecia areata. Some clones in this sample may be carry-over from other donors' samples.

This clonotype was recorded at least ten times. The J gene is TRBJ1-4, the V gene TRBV20-1; tentative D call: TRBD1 (6 bases). With 6 bases removed from V and 4 bases from J, the gap between germline ends came to 12 bases. The CDR3 covers 13 residues. Looked up from germline, CDR1 is DFQATT and CDR2 is SNEGSKA (reference sequence). The CDR3 reads CSAGQLDNEKLFF. The DNA of the CDR3 is TGCAGTGCAGGACAGCTGGATAATGAAAAACTGTTTTTT.

The chain is built from TRBV5-1 and TRBJ1-1, with 8 bases identical to TRBD1. J lost 4 bases, V lost 1 base, and 6 bases had no gene match. The CDR3 has 15 amino acids. Germline CDR1 reads SGHRS; CDR2 reads YFSETQ. CDR3 sequence: CASSLTGGGSTEAFF. DNA of the CDR3: TGCGCCAGCAGCTTGACAGGGGGGGGTAGCACTGAAGCTTTCTTT.

The genes are TRBV4-1 and TRBJ1-2, with D possibly TRBD1 on 6 matching bases. Per germline, CDR1 MGHRA and CDR2 YSYEKL. Trimming took 6 bases from V and 5 from J, leaving 16 bases between them. CDR3 size: 14 residues. The CDR3 sequence: CASRNPGQPYGYTF. CDR3 sequence (DNA): TGCGCCAGCAGGAATCCGGGACAACCGTATGGCTACACCTTC.

The chain joins TRBV7-8 to TRBJ2-3; 13 bases are shared with TRBD2. Losses at the gene ends were 6 bases for V and 4 bases for J; bases not matched to a gene: 1. Germline values: CDR1 SGHVS, CDR2 FQNEAQ. The CDR3 is 14 residues long. The CDR3 spells CASRGTSGADTQYF. CDR3 bases: TGTGCCAGCAGGGGGACTAGCGGGGCAGATACGCAGTATTTT. The full variable domain, its missing parts supplied by reference TRBV7-8 and TRBJ2-3, is GAGVSQSPRYKVAKRGQDVALRCDPISGHVSLFWYQQALGQGPEFLTYFQNEAQLDKSGLPSDRFFAERPEGSVSTLKIQRTQQEDSAVYLCASRGTSGADTQYFGPGTRLTVL.

This clonotype was seen many times. The genes are TRBV11-2 and TRBJ1-4, with D unclear. The CDR3 consists of 13 residues. Germline CDR1 is SGHAT and CDR2 is FQNNGV. V lost 0 bases and J lost 7, with 6 bases in between. CDR3 in DNA: TGTGCCAGCAGCTTAGATAGGCGTGAAAAACTGTTTTTT. Translation gives CASSLDRREKLFF.

This clonotype was counted a few times. The chain recombines TRBV6-5 with TRBJ2-2, with a tentative D call TRBD1 (5 bases). Trimming removed 5 bases from V and 0 bases from J, with 7 bases in between. CDR1 and CDR2 from the germline V gene are MNHEY and SVGAGI. The CDR3 contains 14 residues. CDR3 coding DNA: TGTGCCAGCAGTACAGGTCCGAACACCGGGGAGCTGTTTTTT. Translation: CASSTGPNTGELFF.

This clonotype was seen repeatedly, ten times or more. This chain joins TRBV6-2 or TRBV6-3 and TRBJ2-5; D possibly corresponds to TRBD2 (6 bases). Germline loops: CDR1 MNHEY, CDR2 SVGEGT. The CDR3 extends over 15 amino acids. Trimming took 5 bases from V and 4 from J, leaving 17 bases between them. This CDR3 is CASSPERAGGETQYF. DNA of the CDR3: TGTGCCAGCAGTCCCGAACGAGCGGGCGGAGAGACCCAGTACTTC.